Here is one TCR beta chain with its context. The antigen is unknown. This record comes from a study of tumor-infiltrating lymphocytes in localized non-small cell lung cancer. Study in general: Resected tumor was paired with non-adjacent uninvolved lung from the same patient. Overall study findings and caveats: Tumor T-cell fraction from TCR sequencing was not associated with recurrence-free survival (p = 0.61).

Sequencing used immunoSEQ multiplex PCR; TCRdb keeps in-frame clones, though not all of them. Here the sample spans about 16,000 clones, around 75% being singletons. The length of the CDR3 is 16 residues. Germline V CDR1 and CDR2: SEHNR, FQNEAQ (reference sequence). V was pared by 3 bases and J by 2 bases, with 17 bases between. The chain couples TRBV7-9 to TRBJ2-7; D perhaps matches TRBD2 (5 bases). The TCR was taken from a human donor with non-small cell lung cancer. Material: lung tumor tissue. CDR3 protein: CASSLPASGAAYEQYF. CDR3 sequence (DNA): TGTGCCAGCAGCTTGCCCGCCAGCGGAGCTGCCTACGAGCAGTACTTC. Looking up the rest from reference TRBV7-9 and TRBJ2-7 gives the full variable domain: DTGVSQNPRHKITKRGQNVTFRCDPISEHNRLYWYRQTLGQGPEFLTYFQNEAQLEKSRLLSDRFSAERPKGSFSTLEIQRTEQGDSAMYLCASSLPASGAAYEQYFGPGTRLTVT.